This TCR beta chain was sequenced during a study of Ad26.COV2.S vaccination and SARS-CoV-2 variants. The treatment denotes: over 15 received Ad26.COV2.S at low or high dose, single or two shots; 5 received placebo; per-sample allocation not given. Samples analyzed were those drawn on day 63 after the first vaccine or placebo injection. With 7 bases removed from V and 3 bases from J, the gap between germline ends came to 10 bases. The CDR3 covers 12 residues. Germline CDR1 GTSNPN, CDR2 SVGIG (reference sequence). The assay was immunoSEQ multiplex PCR, and TCRdb's table has in-frame clones only and misses some. The table lists 400,000 to 450,000 clones, 90% of them singletons.

The material was peripheral blood, obtained in a trial of Ad26.COV2.S vaccine versus placebo. This receptor was taken from a person aged 18-65 years who received the Ad26.COV2.S COVID-19 vaccine or a placebo. The V gene is TRBV30, the J gene TRBJ1-5; D perhaps matches TRBD1 (5 bases). The chain's CDR3 is CAYRQFNQPQHF. The CDR3 nucleotides are TGTGCCTACCGACAGTTCAATCAGCCCCAGCATTTT.